This T cell receptor (beta chain) emerged from a study of OX40 agonist ivuxolimab in advanced cancers. Study conclusions and caveats: Antigen specificity was not determined for the expanded peripheral T cells.

Using immunoSEQ multiplex PCR, the repertoire was profiled, and TCRdb retains in-frame clones only, with some absent. The table shows tens of thousands of clones, with 75% to 90% occurring only once. Points on this clone: Its antigen remains unknown.

The TCR was taken from an adult with an advanced solid tumor such as melanoma, head and neck, liver or kidney cancer. The specimen was CD4+ or CD8+ T cells sorted from blood, collected in a trial of the OX40 agonist ivuxolimab.

CDR3 region: CADRGRDGNQPQHF. CDR3 sequence (DNA): TGTGCCGACAGGGGTAGGGATGGCAATCAGCCCCAGCATTTT. The V gene is TRBV6-7, the J gene TRBJ1-5, with 8 positions matching TRBD1. TRBV6-7 is an ORF, with its function uncertain. V was clipped by 11 bases and J by 2 bases; unmatched bases: 8. This CDR3 comprises 14 residues.